This TCR beta chain was found in a study of cytomegalovirus exposure and HLA in healthy donors. For the study at large: An earlier analysis identified 95 million to 120 million unique TCR beta sequences in about 190 million T cells. For the roughly 400 genotyped donors, over 80% fell within the Caucasian-associated ancestry cluster. Study observations and caveats: Most subjects had HLA-A and HLA-B alleles reportedly predicted accurately by TCR beta sequences. Later analysis indicated greater clonal expansion among HLA-associated TCR beta chains than among equally common other chains.

About this clone: Antigen specificity is unknown.

The PCR employed 60 Vbeta primers together with 13 Jbeta primers. This table comes from immunoSEQ multiplex PCR, and its TCRdb copy is limited to in-frame clones, with some not included. There are approximately 150,000 clones in the sample; about 80% occur only once, and 2% to 2.5% lies in the top ten. Germline CDR1 is LNHNV and CDR2 is YYDKDF (reference sequence). Trimming removed 8 bases at V and 2 bases at J, with 10 bases between. The CDR3 has 13 residues. Sequenced material: PBMCs. The TCR was taken from a woman under 30 in good health and CMV-seropositive. The V gene is TRBV15, the J gene TRBJ1-5, with a possible D match to TRBD1 (5 bases). The CDR3 nucleotides read TGTGCCACCCAGGCACAGGGCAATCAGCCCCAGCATTTT. It yields the protein CATQAQGNQPQHF.